This T cell receptor beta chain was observed in a study of cytomegalovirus exposure and HLA in healthy donors. Study-wide points: A missense DCLRE1C variant was associated with V- and J-gene trimming of TCR beta chains in a later analysis, and an independent cohort replicated the association. Accurate prediction of most subjects' HLA-A and HLA-B alleles from TCR beta sequences was reported. In the analysis, some V segments, TRBV6-2 and TRBV6-3 included, were excluded as indistinguishable. The classifier was said to identify cytomegalovirus status with high specificity and sensitivity.

Primers included in the PCR were 60 Vbeta and 13 Jbeta primers. Only in-frame clones appear in the TCRdb table, and some are missing; sequencing was by immunoSEQ multiplex PCR. This sample lists 150,000 or so clones; its ten largest clones have around 1.7%. Turning to this clone: The antigen is not known.

Trimming took 3 bases from V and 5 from J; bases not matched to a gene: 5. The CDR3 loop spans 15 amino acids. The V gene's germline CDR1 is MGHDK and CDR2 SYGVNS. The source material was PBMCs. The chain uses TRBV25-1 and TRBJ2-5; 11 bases map to TRBD2. This clonotype was sampled from a woman between 45 and 65 years old in good health and CMV-seronegative. CDR3 protein: CASSDPGTSGETQYF. CDR3 DNA: TGTGCCAGCAGTGACCCCGGGACTAGCGGTGAGACCCAGTACTTC.